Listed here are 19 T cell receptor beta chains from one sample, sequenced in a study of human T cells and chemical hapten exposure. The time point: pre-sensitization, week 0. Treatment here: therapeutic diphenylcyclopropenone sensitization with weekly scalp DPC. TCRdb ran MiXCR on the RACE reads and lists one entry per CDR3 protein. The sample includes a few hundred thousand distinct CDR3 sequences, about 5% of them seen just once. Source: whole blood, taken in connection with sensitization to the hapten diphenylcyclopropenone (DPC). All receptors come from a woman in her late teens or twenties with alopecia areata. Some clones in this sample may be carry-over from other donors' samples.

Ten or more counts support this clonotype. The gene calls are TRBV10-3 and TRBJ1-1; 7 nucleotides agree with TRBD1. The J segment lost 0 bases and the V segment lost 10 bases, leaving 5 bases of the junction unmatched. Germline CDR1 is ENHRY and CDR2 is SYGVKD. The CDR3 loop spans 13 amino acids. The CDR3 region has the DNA TGTGCCAGCCGACAGGGCTTGAACACTGAAGCTTTCTTT. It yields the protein CASRQGLNTEAFF.

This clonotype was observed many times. CDR3 bases: TGTGCCAGCAGTCAAACGCCCCCATTGGGAACTGAAGCTTTCTTT. It specifies CASSQTPPLGTEAFF. The chain combines TRBV12-3 or TRBV12-4 with TRBJ1-1; D not certain. V was cut by 5 bases and J by 5 bases, with 18 bases left in between. CDR3 length: 15 residues.

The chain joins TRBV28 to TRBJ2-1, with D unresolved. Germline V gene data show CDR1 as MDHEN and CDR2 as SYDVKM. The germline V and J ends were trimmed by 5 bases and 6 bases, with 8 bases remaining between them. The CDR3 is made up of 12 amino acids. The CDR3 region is CASSLPCNEQFF. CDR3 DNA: TGTGCCAGCAGTCTCCCGTGCAATGAGCAGTTCTTC.

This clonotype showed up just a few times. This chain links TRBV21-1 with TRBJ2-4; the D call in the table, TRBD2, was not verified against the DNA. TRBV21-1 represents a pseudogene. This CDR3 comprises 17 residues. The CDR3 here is CASSKGLRRSDKNIQYF. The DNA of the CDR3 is TGTGCCAGCAGCAAAGGCCTCCGACGTTCGGACAAAAACATTCAGTACTTC.

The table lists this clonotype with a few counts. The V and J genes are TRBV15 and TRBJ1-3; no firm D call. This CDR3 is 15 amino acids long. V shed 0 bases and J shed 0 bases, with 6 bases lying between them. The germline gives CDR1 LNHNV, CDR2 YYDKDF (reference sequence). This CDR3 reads CATSRDQTSGNTIYF. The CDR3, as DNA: TGTGCCACCAGCAGAGATCAAACCTCTGGAAACACCATATATTTT. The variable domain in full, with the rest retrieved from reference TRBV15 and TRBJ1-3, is DAMVIQNPRYQVTQFGKPVTLSCSQTLNHNVMYWYQQKSSQAPKLLFHYYDKDFNNEADTPDNFQSRRPNTSFCFLDIRSPGLGDTAMYLCATSRDQTSGNTIYFGEGSWLTVV.

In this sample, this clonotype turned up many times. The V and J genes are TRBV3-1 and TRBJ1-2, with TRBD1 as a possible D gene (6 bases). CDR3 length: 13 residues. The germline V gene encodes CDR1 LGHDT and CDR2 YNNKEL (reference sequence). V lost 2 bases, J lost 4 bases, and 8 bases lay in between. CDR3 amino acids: CASSQRGPYGYTF. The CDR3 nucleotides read TGTGCCAGCAGCCAACGGGGGCCCTATGGCTACACCTTC.

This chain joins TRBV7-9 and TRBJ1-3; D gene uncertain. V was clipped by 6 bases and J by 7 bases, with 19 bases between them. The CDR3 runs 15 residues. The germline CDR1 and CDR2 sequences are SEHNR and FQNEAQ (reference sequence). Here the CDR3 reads CASSPRGQASNTIYF. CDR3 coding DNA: TGTGCCAGCAGTCCTCGAGGGCAGGCAAGCAACACCATATATTTT.

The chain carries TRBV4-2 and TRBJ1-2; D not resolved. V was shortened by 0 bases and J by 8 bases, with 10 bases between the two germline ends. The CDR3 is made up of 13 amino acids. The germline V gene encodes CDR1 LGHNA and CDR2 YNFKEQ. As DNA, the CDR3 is TGTGCCAGCAGCCAAGACGGCAGGTCCGGCTACACCTTC. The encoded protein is CASSQDGRSGYTF.

The CDR3 is CASSPQAGPGTGGRETQYF. The CDR3 nucleotides are TGCGCCAGCAGCCCGCAGGCGGGGCCCGGGACAGGGGGCCGAGAGACCCAGTACTTC. The gene calls are TRBV5-1 and TRBJ2-5; 12 nucleotides agree with TRBD1. The CDR3 totals 19 residues. CDR1 SGHRS and CDR2 YFSETQ come from the germline V gene. Trimming removed 4 bases from V and 4 bases from J; junction bases left unmatched: 17.

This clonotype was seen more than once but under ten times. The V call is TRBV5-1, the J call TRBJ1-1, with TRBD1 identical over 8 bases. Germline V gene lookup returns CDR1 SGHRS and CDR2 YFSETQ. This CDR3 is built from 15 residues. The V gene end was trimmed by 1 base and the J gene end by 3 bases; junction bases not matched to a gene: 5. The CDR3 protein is CASSLYQGAYTEAFF. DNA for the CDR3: TGCGCCAGCAGCTTGTACCAGGGGGCGTACACTGAAGCTTTCTTT.

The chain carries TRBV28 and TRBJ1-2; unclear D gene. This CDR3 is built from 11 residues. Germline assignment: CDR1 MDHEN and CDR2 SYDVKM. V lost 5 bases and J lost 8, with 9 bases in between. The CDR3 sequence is CASSQNIGYTF. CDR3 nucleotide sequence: TGTGCCAGCAGTCAAAACATCGGCTACACCTTC.

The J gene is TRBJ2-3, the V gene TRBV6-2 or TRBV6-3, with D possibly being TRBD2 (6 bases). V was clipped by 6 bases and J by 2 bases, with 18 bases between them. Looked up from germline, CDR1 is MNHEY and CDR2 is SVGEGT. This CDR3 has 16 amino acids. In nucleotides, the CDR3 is TGTGCCAGCAGCCCACCCGTAGGGCGGGACACAGATACGCAGTATTTT. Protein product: CASSPPVGRDTDTQYF.

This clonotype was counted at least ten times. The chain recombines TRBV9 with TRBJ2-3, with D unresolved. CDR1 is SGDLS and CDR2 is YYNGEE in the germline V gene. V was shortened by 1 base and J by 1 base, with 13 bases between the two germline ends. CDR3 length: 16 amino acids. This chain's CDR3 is CASSVPLYRGTDTQYF. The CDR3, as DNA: TGTGCCAGCAGCGTACCCCTCTATCGTGGCACAGATACGCAGTATTTT. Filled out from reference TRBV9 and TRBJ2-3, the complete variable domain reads DSGVTQTPKHLITATGQRVTLRCSPRSGDLSVYWYQQSLDQGLQFLIQYYNGEERAKGNILERFSAQQFPDLHSELNLSSLELGDSALYFCASSVPLYRGTDTQYFGPGTRLTVL.

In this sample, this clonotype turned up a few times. The CDR3: CASSLVLSAGGIDEQYF. CDR3 in DNA: TGTGCCAGCAGCTTAGTACTTTCGGCGGGGGGCATCGACGAGCAGTACTTC. The chain employs TRBV7-2 and TRBJ2-7; 8 bases align to TRBD2. V shed 1 base, J shed 5 bases, and the junction held 13 bases outside the gene matches. CDR1 and CDR2 (germline): SGHTA, FQGNSA. The CDR3 is 17 amino acids.

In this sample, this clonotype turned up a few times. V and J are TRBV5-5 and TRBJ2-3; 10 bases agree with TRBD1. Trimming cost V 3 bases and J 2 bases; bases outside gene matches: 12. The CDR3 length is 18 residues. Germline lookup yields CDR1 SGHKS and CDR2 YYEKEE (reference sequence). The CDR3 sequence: CASSSLYPTGGNTDTQYF. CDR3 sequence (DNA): TGTGCCAGCAGCTCACTATACCCGACAGGGGGCAACACAGATACGCAGTATTTT.

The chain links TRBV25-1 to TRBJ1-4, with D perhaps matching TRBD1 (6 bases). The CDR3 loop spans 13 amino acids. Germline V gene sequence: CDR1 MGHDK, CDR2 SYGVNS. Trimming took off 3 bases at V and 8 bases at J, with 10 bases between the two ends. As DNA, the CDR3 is TGTGCCAGCAGTGAGGCAGACAGGGAAAAACTGTTTTTT. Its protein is CASSEADREKLFF. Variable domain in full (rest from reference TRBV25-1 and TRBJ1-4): EADIYQTPRYLVIGTGKKITLECSQTMGHDKMYWYQQDPGMELHLIHYSYGVNSTEKGDLSSESTVSRIRTEHFPLTLESARPSHTSQYLCASSEADREKLFFGSGTQLSVL.

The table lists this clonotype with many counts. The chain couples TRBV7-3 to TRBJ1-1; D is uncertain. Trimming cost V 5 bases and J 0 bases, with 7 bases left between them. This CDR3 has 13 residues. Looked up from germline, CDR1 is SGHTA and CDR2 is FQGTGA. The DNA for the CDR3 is TGTGCCAGCAGCCCCTTTTTGAACACTGAAGCTTTCTTT. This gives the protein CASSPFLNTEAFF.

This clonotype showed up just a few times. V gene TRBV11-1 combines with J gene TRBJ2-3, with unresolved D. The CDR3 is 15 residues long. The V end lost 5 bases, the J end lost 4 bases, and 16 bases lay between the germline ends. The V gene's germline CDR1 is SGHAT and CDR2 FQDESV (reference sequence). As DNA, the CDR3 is TGTGCCAGCAGCCTCCGGCCCTTACCCCCAGATACGCAGTATTTT. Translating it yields CASSLRPLPPDTQYF.

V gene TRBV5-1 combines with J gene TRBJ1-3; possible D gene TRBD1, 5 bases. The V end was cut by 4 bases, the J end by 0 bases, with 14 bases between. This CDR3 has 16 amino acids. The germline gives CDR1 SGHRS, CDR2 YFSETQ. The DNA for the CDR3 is TGCGCCAGCAGCCTATCCAACAGGCCCTCTGGAAACACCATATATTTT. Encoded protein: CASSLSNRPSGNTIYF.